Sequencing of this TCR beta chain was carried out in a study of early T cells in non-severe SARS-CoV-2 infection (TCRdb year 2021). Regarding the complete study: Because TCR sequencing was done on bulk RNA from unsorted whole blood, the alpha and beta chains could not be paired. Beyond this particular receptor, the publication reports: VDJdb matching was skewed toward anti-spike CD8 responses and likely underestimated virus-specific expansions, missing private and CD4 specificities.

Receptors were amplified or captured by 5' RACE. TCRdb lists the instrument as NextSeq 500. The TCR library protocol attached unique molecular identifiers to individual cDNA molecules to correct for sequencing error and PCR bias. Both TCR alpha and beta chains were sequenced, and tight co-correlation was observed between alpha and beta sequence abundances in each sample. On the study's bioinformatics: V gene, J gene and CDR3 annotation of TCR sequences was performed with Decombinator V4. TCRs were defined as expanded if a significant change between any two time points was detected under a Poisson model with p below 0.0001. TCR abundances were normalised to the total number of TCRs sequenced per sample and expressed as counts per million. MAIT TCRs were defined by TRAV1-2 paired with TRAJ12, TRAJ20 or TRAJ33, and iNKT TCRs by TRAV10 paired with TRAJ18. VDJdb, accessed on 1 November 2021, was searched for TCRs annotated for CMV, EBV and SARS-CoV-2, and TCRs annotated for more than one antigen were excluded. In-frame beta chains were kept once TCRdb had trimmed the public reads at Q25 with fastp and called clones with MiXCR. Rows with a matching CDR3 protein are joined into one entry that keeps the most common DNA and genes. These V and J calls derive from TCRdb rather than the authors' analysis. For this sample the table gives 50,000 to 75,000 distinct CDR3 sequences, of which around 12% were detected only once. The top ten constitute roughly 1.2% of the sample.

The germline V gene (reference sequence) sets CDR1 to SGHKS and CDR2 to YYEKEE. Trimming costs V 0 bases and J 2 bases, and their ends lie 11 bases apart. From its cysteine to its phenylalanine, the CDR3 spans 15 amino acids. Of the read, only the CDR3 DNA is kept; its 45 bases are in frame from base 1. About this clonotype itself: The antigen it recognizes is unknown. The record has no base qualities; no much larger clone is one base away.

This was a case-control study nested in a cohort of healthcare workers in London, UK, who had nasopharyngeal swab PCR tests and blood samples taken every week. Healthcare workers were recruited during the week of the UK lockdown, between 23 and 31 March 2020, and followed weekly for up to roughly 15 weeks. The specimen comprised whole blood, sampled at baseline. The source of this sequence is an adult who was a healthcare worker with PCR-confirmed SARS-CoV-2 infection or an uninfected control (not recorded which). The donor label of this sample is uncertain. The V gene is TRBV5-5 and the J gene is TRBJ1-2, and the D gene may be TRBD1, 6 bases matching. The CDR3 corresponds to CASSLAAQGNYGYTF. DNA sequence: TGTGCCAGCAGCTTGGCTGCCCAGGGGAACTATGGCTACACCTTC.